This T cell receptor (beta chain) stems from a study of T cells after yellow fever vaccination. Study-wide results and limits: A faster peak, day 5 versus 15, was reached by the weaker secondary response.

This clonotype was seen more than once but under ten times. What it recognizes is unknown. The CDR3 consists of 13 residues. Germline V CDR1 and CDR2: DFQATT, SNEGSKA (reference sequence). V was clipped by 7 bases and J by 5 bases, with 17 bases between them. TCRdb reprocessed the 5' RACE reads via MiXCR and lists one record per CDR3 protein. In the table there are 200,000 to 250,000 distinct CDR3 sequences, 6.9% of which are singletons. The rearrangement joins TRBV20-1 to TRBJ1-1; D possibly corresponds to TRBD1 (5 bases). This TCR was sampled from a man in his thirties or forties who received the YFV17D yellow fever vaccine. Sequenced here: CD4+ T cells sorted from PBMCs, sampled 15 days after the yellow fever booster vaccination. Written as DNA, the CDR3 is TGCAGTGGGGCCGGGGGGAGTGGGACTGAAGCTTTCTTT. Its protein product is CSGAGGSGTEAFF.